This T cell receptor beta chain is from a study of T-cell memory formation after mild COVID-19. TCRdb reprocessed the 5' RACE reads via MiXCR and lists one record per CDR3 protein. The sample lists about 320,000 distinct CDR3 sequences; roughly an eighth were seen once. V dropped 0 bases and J dropped 1 base, with 7 bases sitting between them. The CDR3 consists of 14 residues. CDR1 is SGHAT, CDR2 FQNNGV, per germline. The sequencing sample was made of PBMCs or a T cell subset sorted from them (not recorded which). The receptor was isolated from a man between 18 and 35 years old who had mild COVID-19 (a few samples of this study predate the infection). Cell type and time point are not known. The V and J genes are TRBV11-2 and TRBJ2-7; D is undetermined. The CDR3 reads CASSLERTSYEQYV. For the CDR3, the DNA is TGTGCCAGCAGCTTAGAGAGGACGTCCTACGAGCAGTACGTC.